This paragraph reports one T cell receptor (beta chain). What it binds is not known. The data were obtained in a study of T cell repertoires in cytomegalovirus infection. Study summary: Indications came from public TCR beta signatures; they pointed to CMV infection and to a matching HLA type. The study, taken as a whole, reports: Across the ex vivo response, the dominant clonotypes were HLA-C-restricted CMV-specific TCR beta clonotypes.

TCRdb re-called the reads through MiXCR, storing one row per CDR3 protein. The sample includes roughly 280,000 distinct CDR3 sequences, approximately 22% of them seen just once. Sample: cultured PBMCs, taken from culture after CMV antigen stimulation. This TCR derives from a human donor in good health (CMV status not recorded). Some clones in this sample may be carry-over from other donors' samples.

The CDR3 nucleotides read TGTGCCAGTAAATGGAACCCAGGCTATGGCTACACCTTC. Translation: CASKWNPGYGYTF. J is TRBJ1-2 and V is TRBV19; D gene uncertain. Trimming removed 7 bases at V and 4 bases at J, with 13 bases between. The CDR3 covers 13 residues. CDR1 is LNHDA, CDR2 SQIVND, per germline (reference sequence). The full variable domain, rest sourced from reference TRBV19 and TRBJ1-2, is DGGITQSPKYLFRKEGQNVTLSCEQNLNHDAMYWYRQDPGQGLRLIYYSQIVNDFQKGDIAEGYSVSREKKESFPLTVTSAQKNPTAFYLCASKWNPGYGYTFGSGTRLTVV.